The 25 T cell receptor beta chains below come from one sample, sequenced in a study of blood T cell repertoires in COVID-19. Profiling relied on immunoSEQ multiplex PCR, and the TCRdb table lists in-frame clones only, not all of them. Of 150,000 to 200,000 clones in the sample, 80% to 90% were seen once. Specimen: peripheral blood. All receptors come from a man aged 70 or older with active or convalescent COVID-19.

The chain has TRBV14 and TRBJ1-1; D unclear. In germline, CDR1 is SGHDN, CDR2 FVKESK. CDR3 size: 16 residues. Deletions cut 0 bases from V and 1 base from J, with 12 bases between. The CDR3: CASSQESKYSNTEAFF. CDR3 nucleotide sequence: TGTGCCAGCAGCCAAGAATCCAAGTACTCGAACACTGAAGCTTTCTTT. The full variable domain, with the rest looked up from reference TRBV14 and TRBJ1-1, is EAGVTQFPSHSVIEKGQTVTLRCDPISGHDNLYWYRRVMGKEIKFLLHFVKESKQDESGMPNNRFLAERTGGTYSTLKVQPAELEDSGVYFCASSQESKYSNTEAFFGQGTRLTVV.

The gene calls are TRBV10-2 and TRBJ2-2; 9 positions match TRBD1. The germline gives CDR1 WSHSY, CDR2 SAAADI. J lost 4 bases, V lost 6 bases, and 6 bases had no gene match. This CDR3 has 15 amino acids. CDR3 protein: CASRRDRVGTGELFF. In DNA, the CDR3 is TGCGCCAGCAGAAGGGACAGGGTGGGCACCGGGGAGCTGTTTTTT.

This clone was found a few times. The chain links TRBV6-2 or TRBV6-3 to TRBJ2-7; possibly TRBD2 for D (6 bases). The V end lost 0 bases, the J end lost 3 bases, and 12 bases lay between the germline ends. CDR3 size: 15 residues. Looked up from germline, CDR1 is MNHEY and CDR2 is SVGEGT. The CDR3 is CASSYSGSFVYEQYF. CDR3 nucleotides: TGTGCCAGCAGTTACTCCGGGAGTTTCGTCTACGAGCAGTACTTC.

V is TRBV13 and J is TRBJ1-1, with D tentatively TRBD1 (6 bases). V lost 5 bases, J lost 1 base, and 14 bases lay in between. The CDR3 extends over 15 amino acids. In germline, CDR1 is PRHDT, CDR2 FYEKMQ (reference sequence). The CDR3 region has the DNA TGTGCCAGCAGCCCAACAGGGTTAAAGAACACTGAAGCTTTCTTT. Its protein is CASSPTGLKNTEAFF.

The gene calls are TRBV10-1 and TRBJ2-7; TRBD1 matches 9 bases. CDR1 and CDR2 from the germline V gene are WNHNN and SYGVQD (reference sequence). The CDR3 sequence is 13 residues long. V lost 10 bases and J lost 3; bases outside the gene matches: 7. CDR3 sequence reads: CAIPDRGDYEQYF. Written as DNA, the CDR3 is TGCGCCATACCGGACAGGGGAGACTACGAGCAGTACTTC.

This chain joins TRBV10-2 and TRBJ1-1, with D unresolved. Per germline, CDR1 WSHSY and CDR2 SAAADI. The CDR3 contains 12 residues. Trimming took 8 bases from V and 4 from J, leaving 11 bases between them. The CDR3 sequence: CASGEASTEAFF. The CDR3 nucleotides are TGCGCCAGCGGGGAGGCCTCCACTGAAGCTTTCTTT.

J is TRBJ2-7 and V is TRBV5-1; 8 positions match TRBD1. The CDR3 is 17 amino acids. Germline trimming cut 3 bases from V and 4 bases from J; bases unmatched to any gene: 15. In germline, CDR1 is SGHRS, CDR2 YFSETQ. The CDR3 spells CASSSTETDRVRYEQYF. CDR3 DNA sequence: TGCGCCAGCAGCTCGACAGAAACGGACAGGGTCCGATACGAGCAGTACTTC. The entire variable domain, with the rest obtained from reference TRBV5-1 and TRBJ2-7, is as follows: KAGVTQTPRYLIKTRGQQVTLSCSPISGHRSVSWYQQTPGQGLQFLFEYFSETQRNKGNFPGRFSGRQFSNSRSEMNVSTLELGDSALYLCASSSTETDRVRYEQYFGPGTRLTVT.

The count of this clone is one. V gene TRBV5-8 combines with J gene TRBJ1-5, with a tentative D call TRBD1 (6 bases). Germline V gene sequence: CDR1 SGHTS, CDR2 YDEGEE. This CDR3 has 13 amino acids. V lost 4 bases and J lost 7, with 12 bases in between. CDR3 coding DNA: TGTGCCAGCAGCCTTACAGGGCGACAGCCCCAGCATTTT. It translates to CASSLTGRQPQHF.

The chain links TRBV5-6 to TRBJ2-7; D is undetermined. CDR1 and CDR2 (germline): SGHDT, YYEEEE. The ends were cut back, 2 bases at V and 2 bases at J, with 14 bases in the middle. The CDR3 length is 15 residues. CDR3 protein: CASSFAGTLTYEQYF. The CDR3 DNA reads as TGTGCCAGCAGCTTTGCAGGTACCCTCACCTACGAGCAGTACTTC.

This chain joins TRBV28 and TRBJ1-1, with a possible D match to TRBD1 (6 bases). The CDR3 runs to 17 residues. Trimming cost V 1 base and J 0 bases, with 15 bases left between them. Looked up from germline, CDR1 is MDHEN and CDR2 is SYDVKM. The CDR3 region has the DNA TGTGCCAGCAGTTTATTGGTGGGGGCAGGGTTGAACACTGAAGCTTTCTTT. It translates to CASSLLVGAGLNTEAFF.

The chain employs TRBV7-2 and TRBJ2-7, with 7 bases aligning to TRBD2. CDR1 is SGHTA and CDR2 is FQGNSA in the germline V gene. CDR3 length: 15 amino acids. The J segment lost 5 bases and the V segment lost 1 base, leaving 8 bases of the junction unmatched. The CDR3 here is CASSLGTRGSHEQYF. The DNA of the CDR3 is TGTGCCAGCAGCTTAGGGACTAGGGGCAGCCACGAGCAGTACTTC.

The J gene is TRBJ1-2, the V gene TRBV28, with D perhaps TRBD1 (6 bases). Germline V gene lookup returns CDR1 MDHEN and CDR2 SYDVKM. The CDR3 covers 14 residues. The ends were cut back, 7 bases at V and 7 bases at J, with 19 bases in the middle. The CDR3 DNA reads TGTGCCAGCACATGGTTTTTGGCAGGGGCTGGCTACACCTTC. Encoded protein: CASTWFLAGAGYTF.

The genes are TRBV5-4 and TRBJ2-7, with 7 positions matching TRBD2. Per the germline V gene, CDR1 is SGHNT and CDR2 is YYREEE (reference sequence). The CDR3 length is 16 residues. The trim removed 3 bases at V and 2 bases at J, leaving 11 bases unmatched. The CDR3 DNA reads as TGTGCCAGCAGCTCGGCCGTGGGTAGCGGGCCCTACGAGCAGTACTTC. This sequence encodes CASSSAVGSGPYEQYF.

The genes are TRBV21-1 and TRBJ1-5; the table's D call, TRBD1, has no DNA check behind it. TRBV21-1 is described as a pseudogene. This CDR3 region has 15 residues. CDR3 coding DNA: TGTGCCAGCAGCAAAGGAGACAGGGGGCGTCAGCCCCAGCATTTT. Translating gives CASSKGDRGRQPQHF.

The CDR3 protein is CAISESRDSNQPQHF. CDR3 nucleotides: TGTGCCATCAGTGAGTCGAGAGATAGCAATCAGCCCCAGCATTTT. This chain joins TRBV10-3 and TRBJ1-5; the D is unclear. The CDR3 has 15 amino acids. V was shortened by 0 bases and J by 0 bases, with 6 bases between the two germline ends. CDR1 and CDR2 from the germline V gene are ENHRY and SYGVKD.

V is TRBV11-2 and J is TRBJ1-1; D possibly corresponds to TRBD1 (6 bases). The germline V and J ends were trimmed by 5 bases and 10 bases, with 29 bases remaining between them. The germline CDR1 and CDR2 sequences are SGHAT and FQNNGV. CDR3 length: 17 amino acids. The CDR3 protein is CASSPRGTGLGLVRAFF. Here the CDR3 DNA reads TGTGCCAGCAGCCCCCGGGGCACAGGGTTAGGGTTGGTCAGAGCTTTCTTT.

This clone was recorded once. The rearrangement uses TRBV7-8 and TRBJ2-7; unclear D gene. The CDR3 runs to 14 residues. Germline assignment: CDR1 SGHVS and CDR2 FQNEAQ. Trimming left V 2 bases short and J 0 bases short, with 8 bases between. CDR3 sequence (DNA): TGTGCCAGCAGCTTAATAGATAGCTCCTACGAGCAGTACTTC. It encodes CASSLIDSSYEQYF.

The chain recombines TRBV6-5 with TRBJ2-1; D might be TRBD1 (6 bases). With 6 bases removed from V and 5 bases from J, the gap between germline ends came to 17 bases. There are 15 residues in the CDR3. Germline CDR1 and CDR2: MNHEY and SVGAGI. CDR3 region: CASSDLGQNHNEQFF. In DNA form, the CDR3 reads TGTGCCAGCAGCGACCTAGGACAGAACCACAATGAGCAGTTCTTC.

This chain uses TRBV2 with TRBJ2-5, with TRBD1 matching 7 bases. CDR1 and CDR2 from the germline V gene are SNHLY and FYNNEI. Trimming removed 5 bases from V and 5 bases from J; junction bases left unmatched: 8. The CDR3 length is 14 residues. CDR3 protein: CASSTGDVVETQYF. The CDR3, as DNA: TGTGCCAGCAGTACAGGGGACGTGGTGGAGACCCAGTACTTC. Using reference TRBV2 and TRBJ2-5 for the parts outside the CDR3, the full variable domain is EPEVTQTPSHQVTQMGQEVILRCVPISNHLYFYWYRQILGQKVEFLVSFYNNEISEKSEIFDDQFSVERPDGSNFTLKIRSTKLEDSAMYFCASSTGDVVETQYFGPGTRLLVL.

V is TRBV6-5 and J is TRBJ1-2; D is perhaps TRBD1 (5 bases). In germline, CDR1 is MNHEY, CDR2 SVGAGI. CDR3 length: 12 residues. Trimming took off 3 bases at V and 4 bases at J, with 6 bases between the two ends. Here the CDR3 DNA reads TGTGCCAGCAGTTATCAGGGCTATGGCTACACCTTC. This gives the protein CASSYQGYGYTF.

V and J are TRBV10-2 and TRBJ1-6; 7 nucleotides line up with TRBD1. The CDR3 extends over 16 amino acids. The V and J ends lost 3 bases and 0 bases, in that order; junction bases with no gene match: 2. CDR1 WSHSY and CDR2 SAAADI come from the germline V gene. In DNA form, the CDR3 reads TGCGCCAGCAGTGACACAGGGGACTCCTATAATTCACCCCTCCACTTT. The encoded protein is CASSDTGDSYNSPLHF.

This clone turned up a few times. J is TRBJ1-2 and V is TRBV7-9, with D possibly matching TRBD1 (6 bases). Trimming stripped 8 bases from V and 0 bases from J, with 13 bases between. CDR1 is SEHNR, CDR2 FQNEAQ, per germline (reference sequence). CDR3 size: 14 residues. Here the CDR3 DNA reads TGTGCCAGCTCCAGGGACACCGCTAACTATGGCTACACCTTC. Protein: CASSRDTANYGYTF. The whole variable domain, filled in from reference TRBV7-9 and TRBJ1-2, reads DTGVSQNPRHKITKRGQNVTFRCDPISEHNRLYWYRQTLGQGPEFLTYFQNEAQLEKSRLLSDRFSAERPKGSFSTLEIQRTEQGDSAMYLCASSRDTANYGYTFGSGTRLTVV.

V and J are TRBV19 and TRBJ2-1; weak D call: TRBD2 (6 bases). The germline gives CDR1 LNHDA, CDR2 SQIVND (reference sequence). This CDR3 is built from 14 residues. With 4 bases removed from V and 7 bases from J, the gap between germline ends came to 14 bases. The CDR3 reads CASSTRLVGNEQFF. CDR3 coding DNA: TGTGCCAGTAGTACGCGACTAGTGGGTAATGAGCAGTTCTTC.

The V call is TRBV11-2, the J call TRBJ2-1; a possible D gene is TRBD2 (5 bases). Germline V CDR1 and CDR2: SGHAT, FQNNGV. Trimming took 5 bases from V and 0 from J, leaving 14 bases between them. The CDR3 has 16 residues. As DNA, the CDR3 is TGTGCCAGCAGCCCCCGGACTGAAAGCTCCTACAATGAGCAGTTCTTC. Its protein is CASSPRTESSYNEQFF. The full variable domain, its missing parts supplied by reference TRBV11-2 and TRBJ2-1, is EAGVAQSPRYKIIEKRQSVAFWCNPISGHATLYWYQQILGQGPKLLIQFQNNGVVDDSQLPKDRFSAERLKGVDSTLKIQPAKLEDSAVYLCASSPRTESSYNEQFFGPGTRLTVL.

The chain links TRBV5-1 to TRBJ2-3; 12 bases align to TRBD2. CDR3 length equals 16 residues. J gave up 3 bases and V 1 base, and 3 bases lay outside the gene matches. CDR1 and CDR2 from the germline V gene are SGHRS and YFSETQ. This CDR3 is CASSLFGTSGTDTQYF. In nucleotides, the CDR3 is TGCGCCAGCAGCTTGTTCGGGACTAGCGGGACAGATACGCAGTATTTT.